Presented here are 32 T cell receptor beta chains from one specimen sequenced in a study of cytomegalovirus exposure and HLA in healthy donors. Only in-frame clones appear in the TCRdb table, and some are missing; sequencing was by immunoSEQ multiplex PCR. The sample has over 200,000 clones; 80% to 90% are singletons. Sequencing was performed on PBMCs. These receptors were taken from a woman in her late teens or twenties in good health and CMV-seronegative.

This rearrangement joins TRBV11-1 to TRBJ2-1; TRBD1 is a possible D gene (5 bases). The CDR3 sequence is 15 residues long. V shed 0 bases and J shed 0 bases, with 6 bases lying between them. Germline V gene lookup returns CDR1 SGHAT and CDR2 FQDESV (reference sequence). The CDR3: CASSLAGRSYNEQFF. For the CDR3, the DNA is TGTGCCAGCAGCTTAGCGGGGCGCTCCTACAATGAGCAGTTCTTC. Full variable domain (outside the CDR3, taken from reference TRBV11-1 and TRBJ2-1): EAEVAQSPRYKITEKSQAVAFWCDPISGHATLYWYRQILGQGPELLVQFQDESVVDDSQLPKDRFSAERLKGVDSTLKIQPAELGDSAMYLCASSLAGRSYNEQFFGPGTRLTVL.

The chain uses TRBV4-1 and TRBJ1-1; D might be TRBD1 (6 bases). The CDR3 totals 17 residues. From germline, CDR1 is MGHRA and CDR2 YSYEKL. The V end was cut by 5 bases, the J end by 3 bases, with 22 bases between. The CDR3 region has the DNA TGCGCCAGCAGCAGTGGAACTACAGGGTTCGGTTACACTGAAGCTTTCTTT. This gives the protein CASSSGTTGFGYTEAFF.

The J gene is TRBJ2-1, the V gene TRBV18, with D perhaps matching TRBD2 (6 bases). There are 13 residues in the CDR3. In germline, CDR1 is KGHSH, CDR2 LQKENI. The V end lost 2 bases, the J end lost 5 bases, and 7 bases lay between the germline ends. The CDR3 loop reads CASSPKRDNEQFF. CDR3 bases: TGTGCCAGCTCACCAAAGCGGGACAATGAGCAGTTCTTC. Looking up the rest from reference TRBV18 and TRBJ2-1 gives the full variable domain: NAGVMQNPRHLVRRRGQEARLRCSPMKGHSHVYWYRQLPEEGLKFMVYLQKENIIDESGMPKERFSAEFPKEGPSILRIQQVVRGDSAAYFCASSPKRDNEQFFGPGTRLTVL.

The rearrangement links TRBV5-5 to TRBJ2-3; unclear D gene. The CDR3 sequence is 12 residues long. In germline, CDR1 is SGHKS, CDR2 YYEKEE (reference sequence). Trimming stripped 5 bases from V and 7 bases from J, with 11 bases between. DNA of the CDR3: TGTGCCAGCAGTTTTGACACCCATACGCAGTATTTT. This sequence encodes CASSFDTHTQYF.

This clone was recorded once. V and J are TRBV29-1 and TRBJ2-7, with 9 bases identical to TRBD1. From germline, CDR1 is SQVTM and CDR2 ANQGSEA. This CDR3 comprises 14 residues. After removal of 5 bases from V and 0 bases from J, the junction contained 5 bases not matched to a gene. CDR3 loop: CSVSSDRGSYEQYF. CDR3 coding DNA: TGCAGCGTTTCTTCGGACAGGGGCTCCTACGAGCAGTACTTC.

The CDR3 protein is CASSGETGFPEAFF. The CDR3 coding sequence is TGCGCCAGCAGCGGGGAAACAGGGTTCCCTGAAGCTTTCTTT. The V call is TRBV5-1, the J call TRBJ1-1; possible D gene TRBD1, 6 bases. The V gene's germline CDR1 is SGHRS and CDR2 YFSETQ. CDR3 size: 14 residues. Trimming left V 4 bases short and J 6 bases short, with 16 bases between.

This clone was seen only once. The chain links TRBV28 to TRBJ1-5; 7 bases map to TRBD1. From germline, CDR1 is MDHEN and CDR2 SYDVKM. This CDR3 contains 17 residues. V shed 2 bases and J 0 bases; nucleotides not matched to a gene: 7. In DNA form, the CDR3 reads TGTGCCAGCAGTTTAAGGAGGGGGCTGGGTAGCAATCAGCCCCAGCATTTT. Translated, it gives CASSLRRGLGSNQPQHF.

The rearrangement links TRBV2 to TRBJ2-1, with 14 bases lining up with TRBD2. Per germline, CDR1 SNHLY and CDR2 FYNNEI. Trimming cost V 6 bases and J 8 bases; bases outside gene matches: 12. This CDR3 spans 17 amino acids. CDR3 DNA: TGTGCCAGCAGCGGAATAGGACTAGCGGGGGGTTATGATGAGCAGTTCTTC. Its protein product is CASSGIGLAGGYDEQFF.

In nucleotides, the CDR3 is TGTGCCAGCAGCCCGCGGAGAGGGACTAGCATAACCGGGGAGCTGTTTTTT. Translation: CASSPRRGTSITGELFF. V is TRBV11-2 and J is TRBJ2-2; 9 bases align to TRBD2. Per the germline V gene, CDR1 is SGHAT and CDR2 is FQNNGV. The CDR3 sequence is 17 residues long. V dropped 5 bases and J dropped 5; count of bases not matched to a gene: 12.

This chain connects TRBV5-1 to TRBJ1-1; TRBD1 matches 10 bases. The germline V gene has CDR1 SGHRS and CDR2 YFSETQ. This CDR3 contains 16 residues. With V trimmed by 4 bases and J by 0 bases, 6 bases remained unmatched. The chain's CDR3 is CASSQGQGIMNTEAFF. The CDR3 nucleotides read TGCGCCAGCAGCCAGGGACAGGGGATCATGAACACTGAAGCTTTCTTT.

The J gene is TRBJ2-3, the V gene TRBV6-1, with D possibly being TRBD2 (6 bases). CDR1 and CDR2 from the germline V gene are MNHNS and SASEGT. V lost 8 bases, J lost 4 bases, and 16 bases lay in between. CDR3 length: 14 residues. This chain's CDR3 is CASQAGGDSDTQYF. CDR3 coding DNA: TGTGCCAGCCAAGCGGGCGGTGACTCAGATACGCAGTATTTT.

The chain couples TRBV2 to TRBJ1-5; D perhaps matches TRBD1 (6 bases). The CDR3 is 12 amino acids. Trimming cost V 1 base and J 12 bases, with 10 bases left between them. Germline lookup yields CDR1 SNHLY and CDR2 FYNNEI. In nucleotides, the CDR3 is TGTGCCAGCAGTGAAGACAGGGAACACCAGCATTTT. Translation: CASSEDREHQHF.

The chain carries TRBV10-1 and TRBJ1-5; D gene uncertain. Trimming left V 11 bases short and J 7 bases short, with 15 bases between. The CDR3 runs to 12 residues. Per the germline V gene, CDR1 is WNHNN and CDR2 is SYGVQD (reference sequence). The CDR3 nucleotides are TGCGCCCCCCCTGGGCGTTGGCAGCCCCAGCATTTT. As protein: CAPPGRWQPQHF.

This clone occurred a few times. The J gene is TRBJ1-2, the V gene TRBV5-1; 7 bases align to TRBD1. Looked up from germline, CDR1 is SGHRS and CDR2 is YFSETQ. The V segment lost 6 bases and the J segment 3 bases; nucleotides outside the gene matches: 8. This CDR3 has 14 amino acids. CDR3 nucleotide sequence: TGCGCCAGCACCCCTATGGGGACAGACTATGGCTACACCTTC. This codes for CASTPMGTDYGYTF.

The chain links TRBV9 to TRBJ2-3; 7 nucleotides align to TRBD1. V lost 4 bases and J lost 4; bases outside the gene matches: 6. CDR1 is SGDLS, CDR2 YYNGEE, per germline. This CDR3 spans 14 amino acids. CDR3 in amino acids: CASSIRQGPDTQYF. The CDR3, as DNA: TGTGCCAGCAGCATTCGACAGGGCCCAGATACGCAGTATTTT.

The chain links TRBV11-1 to TRBJ2-1, with TRBD2 as a possible D gene (5 bases). Germline values: CDR1 SGHAT, CDR2 FQDESV (reference sequence). Between the trimmed V and J ends, which lost 6 bases and 1 base, there was a span of 16 bases. CDR3 length equals 16 residues. The CDR3 DNA is TGTGCCAGCAGTCGGGCGTTAACGGGATCCTACAATGAGCAGTTCTTC. It yields the protein CASSRALTGSYNEQFF.

This clone was observed once. CDR3 amino acids: CASSHRVSSYNEQFF. The CDR3 nucleotides read TGTGCCAGCAGTCACCGGGTCAGCTCCTACAATGAGCAGTTCTTC. The chain combines TRBV11-1 with TRBJ2-1; D ambiguous. The germline V gene has CDR1 SGHAT and CDR2 FQDESV (reference sequence). V gave up 6 bases and J gave up 0 bases, with 12 bases separating them. This CDR3 has 15 amino acids.

The V and J genes are TRBV2 and TRBJ2-3; maybe TRBD2 (6 bases). The length of the CDR3 is 15 residues. Germline V gives CDR1 SNHLY, CDR2 FYNNEI. Trimming removed 0 bases at V and 1 base at J, with 8 bases between. The CDR3 region has the DNA TGTGCCAGCAGTGAAGCCCAGCGGGGCACAGATACGCAGTATTTT. It translates to CASSEAQRGTDTQYF. The full variable domain, its missing parts supplied by reference TRBV2 and TRBJ2-3, is EPEVTQTPSHQVTQMGQEVILRCVPISNHLYFYWYRQILGQKVEFLVSFYNNEISEKSEIFDDQFSVERPDGSNFTLKIRSTKLEDSAMYFCASSEAQRGTDTQYFGPGTRLTVL.

The gene calls are TRBV9 and TRBJ1-2, with D possibly TRBD1 on 6 matching bases. Trimming removed 4 bases from V and 4 bases from J, with 20 bases in between. CDR1 SGDLS and CDR2 YYNGEE come from the germline V gene. This CDR3 comprises 16 residues. CDR3 sequence: CASSSPDRPYLYGYTF. CDR3 coding DNA: TGTGCCAGCAGCTCCCCTGACAGGCCTTACCTCTATGGCTACACCTTC. Full variable domain (remainder filled in from reference TRBV9 and TRBJ1-2): DSGVTQTPKHLITATGQRVTLRCSPRSGDLSVYWYQQSLDQGLQFLIQYYNGEERAKGNILERFSAQQFPDLHSELNLSSLELGDSALYFCASSSPDRPYLYGYTFGSGTRLTVV.

There are a few counts of this clone. The CDR3 nucleotides are TGTGCCAGCAGTAAAATACAGGGGTTTCAGCCCCAGCATTTT. Amino acid sequence: CASSKIQGFQPQHF. The rearrangement joins TRBV28 to TRBJ1-5; 7 nucleotides match TRBD1. Germline lookup yields CDR1 MDHEN and CDR2 SYDVKM. The CDR3 has 14 residues. The J segment lost 6 bases and the V segment lost 5 bases, leaving 7 bases of the junction unmatched.

The V gene is TRBV30, the J gene TRBJ2-7, with a weak D call TRBD2 (6 bases). Germline V gene lookup returns CDR1 GTSNPN and CDR2 SVGIG (reference sequence). The ends were cut back, 2 bases at V and 1 base at J, with 21 bases in the middle. This CDR3 contains 17 residues. The CDR3 region has the DNA TGTGCCTGGAGTCTACCTCACCGGGGACTTCTTTCCTACGAGCAGTACTTC. Its protein is CAWSLPHRGLLSYEQYF.

The chain couples TRBV6-5 to TRBJ1-5; weak D call: TRBD1 (6 bases). Germline loops: CDR1 MNHEY, CDR2 SVGAGI. Trimming removed 5 bases from V and 0 bases from J, with 11 bases in between. CDR3 length: 15 residues. This CDR3 reads CASSRGSYSNQPQHF. CDR3 in DNA: TGTGCCAGCAGTAGGGGGAGTTATAGCAATCAGCCCCAGCATTTT.

The genes are TRBV19 and TRBJ1-4; the match to TRBD1 covers 7 bases. Germline V gives CDR1 LNHDA, CDR2 SQIVND (reference sequence). The V and J ends lost 5 bases and 11 bases, in that order; junction bases with no gene match: 11. This CDR3 contains 14 residues. CDR3 DNA sequence: TGTGCCAGTAGTTTATCCGGGACAGCTGAGAAACTGTTTTTT. Its protein product is CASSLSGTAEKLFF.

This clone was detected once. V is TRBV28 and J is TRBJ2-1; a possible D gene is TRBD1 (5 bases). Germline-derived CDR1 and CDR2 are MDHEN and SYDVKM. The CDR3 runs to 14 residues. V lost 2 bases to trimming and J lost 0 bases, with 5 bases between them. The CDR3 DNA follows: TGTGCCAGCAGTTTAGGGGCCTCCTACAATGAGCAGTTCTTC. Translation gives CASSLGASYNEQFF. Complete variable domain (other parts from reference TRBV28 and TRBJ2-1): DVKVTQSSRYLVKRTGEKVFLECVQDMDHENMFWYRQDPGLGLRLIYFSYDVKMKEKGDIPEGYSVSREKKERFSLILESASTNQTSMYLCASSLGASYNEQFFGPGTRLTVL.

The chain links TRBV25-1 to TRBJ2-7; the match to TRBD2 covers 11 bases. Unmatched junction bases numbered 2, after V lost 1 base and J lost 3 bases. This CDR3 is built from 15 residues. Germline V gene lookup returns CDR1 MGHDK and CDR2 SYGVNS. The CDR3 sequence is CASSEFTSGSYEQYF. In nucleotides, the CDR3 is TGTGCCAGCAGTGAATTCACTAGCGGGAGCTACGAGCAGTACTTC.

The J gene is TRBJ1-1, the V gene TRBV7-2, with no clear D. Trimming pared 5 bases from V and 1 base from J, leaving 14 bases between. Germline CDR1 is SGHTA and CDR2 is FQGNSA. The CDR3 runs to 15 residues. CDR3 in amino acids: CASSPVVDQNTEAFF. CDR3 coding DNA: TGTGCCAGCAGCCCGGTGGTTGATCAGAACACTGAAGCTTTCTTT.

The gene calls are TRBV7-9 and TRBJ2-2; 12 nucleotides agree with TRBD2. CDR1 is SEHNR and CDR2 is FQNEAQ in the germline V gene (reference sequence). The J segment lost 4 bases and the V segment lost 0 bases, leaving 3 bases of the junction unmatched. The CDR3 extends over 17 amino acids. CDR3 DNA sequence: TGTGCCAGCAGCTTAGCGCTAGCGGGAGGGCCCACCGGGGAGCTGTTTTTT. Amino acid sequence: CASSLALAGGPTGELFF.

V gene TRBV27 combines with J gene TRBJ2-1; D not resolved. V was trimmed by 8 bases and J by 0 bases, leaving 14 bases between them. There are 15 residues in the CDR3. Germline lookup yields CDR1 MNHEY and CDR2 SMNVEV (reference sequence). The CDR3, as DNA: TGTGCCAGCGACCAGACTGGCCGCTCCTACAATGAGCAGTTCTTC. Its translation is CASDQTGRSYNEQFF.

The V gene is TRBV7-3, the J gene TRBJ1-5; TRBD1 matches at 9 bases. Germline CDR1 is SGHTA and CDR2 is FQGTGA. This CDR3 is built from 15 residues. V dropped 2 bases and J dropped 4; count of bases not matched to a gene: 3. The CDR3 nucleotides are TGTGCCAGCAGCTTAGGACAGGGGTCGAATCAGCCCCAGCATTTT. Its translation is CASSLGQGSNQPQHF.

This chain uses TRBV6-1 with TRBJ2-3; maybe TRBD2 (5 bases). The CDR3 contains 14 residues. Germline CDR1 and CDR2: MNHNS and SASEGT. The V end lost 7 bases, the J end lost 1 base, and 12 bases lay between the germline ends. Written as DNA, the CDR3 is TGTGCCAGCACGGTCGTGGGAGGCACAGATACGCAGTATTTT. Protein product: CASTVVGGTDTQYF.

The chain uses TRBV28 and TRBJ2-3; TRBD2 matches at 11 bases. J gave up 5 bases and V 4 bases, and 5 bases lay outside the gene matches. Germline CDR1 and CDR2: MDHEN and SYDVKM. This CDR3 is built from 15 residues. CDR3 nucleotides: TGTGCCAGCAGTTCACTAGCGGGAGTAGTAGATACGCAGTATTTT. It translates to CASSSLAGVVDTQYF. Full variable domain (remainder filled in from reference TRBV28 and TRBJ2-3): DVKVTQSSRYLVKRTGEKVFLECVQDMDHENMFWYRQDPGLGLRLIYFSYDVKMKEKGDIPEGYSVSREKKERFSLILESASTNQTSMYLCASSSLAGVVDTQYFGPGTRLTVL.

The V call is TRBV4-1, the J call TRBJ1-1; D may be TRBD1 (6 bases). CDR3 size: 13 residues. Germline V gene data show CDR1 as MGHRA and CDR2 as YSYEKL. V was clipped by 1 base and J by 6 bases, with 9 bases between them. The CDR3 DNA sequence: TGCGCCAGCAGCCAAGTTCAGGGGCCTGAAGCTTTCTTT. Translating gives CASSQVQGPEAFF.